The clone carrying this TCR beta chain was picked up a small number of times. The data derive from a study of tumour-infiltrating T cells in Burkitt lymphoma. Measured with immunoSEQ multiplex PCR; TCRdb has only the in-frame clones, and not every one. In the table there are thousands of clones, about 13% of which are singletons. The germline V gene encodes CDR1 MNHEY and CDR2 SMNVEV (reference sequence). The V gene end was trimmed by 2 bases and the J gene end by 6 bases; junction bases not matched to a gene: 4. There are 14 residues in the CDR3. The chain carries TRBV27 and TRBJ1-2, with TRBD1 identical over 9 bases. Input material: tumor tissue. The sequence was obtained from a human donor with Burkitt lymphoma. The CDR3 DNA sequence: TGTGCCAGCAGTTTAGTAGGGGACAGGGATGGCTACACCTTC. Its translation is CASSLVGDRDGYTF.